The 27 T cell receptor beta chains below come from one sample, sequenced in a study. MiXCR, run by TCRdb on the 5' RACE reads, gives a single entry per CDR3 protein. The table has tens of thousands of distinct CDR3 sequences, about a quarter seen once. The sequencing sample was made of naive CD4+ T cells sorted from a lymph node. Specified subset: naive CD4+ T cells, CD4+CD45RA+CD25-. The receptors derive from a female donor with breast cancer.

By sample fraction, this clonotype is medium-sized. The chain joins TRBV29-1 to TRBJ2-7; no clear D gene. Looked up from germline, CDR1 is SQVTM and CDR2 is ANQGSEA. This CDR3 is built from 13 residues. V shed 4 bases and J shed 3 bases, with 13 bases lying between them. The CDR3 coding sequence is TGCAGCGTTGTCCCCGGGCCCCACTACGAGCAGTACTTC. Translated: CSVVPGPHYEQYF.

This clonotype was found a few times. The CDR3 nucleotides read TGTGCCAGCAGCCCACTGGCAGGGACCAACACCGGGGAGCTGTTTTTT. Encoded protein: CASSPLAGTNTGELFF. V is TRBV7-3 and J is TRBJ2-2; tentatively, D is TRBD1 or TRBD2 (5 bases each). Trimming took 5 bases from V and 2 from J, leaving 15 bases between them. Germline V gene sequence: CDR1 SGHTA, CDR2 FQGTGA. This CDR3 is built from 16 residues.

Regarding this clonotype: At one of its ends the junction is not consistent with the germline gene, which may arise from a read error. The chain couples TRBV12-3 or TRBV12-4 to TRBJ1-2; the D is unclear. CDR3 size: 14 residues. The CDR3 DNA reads TGTACCAGCAGACCGGACGGATCTAACTATGGCTACACCTTC. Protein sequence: CTSRPDGSNYGYTF.

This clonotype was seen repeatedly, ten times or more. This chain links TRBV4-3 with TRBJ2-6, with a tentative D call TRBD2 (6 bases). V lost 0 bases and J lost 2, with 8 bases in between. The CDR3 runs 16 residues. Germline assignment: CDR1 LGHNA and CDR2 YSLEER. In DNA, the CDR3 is TGCGCCAGCAGCCAAGAGGGGGGAACTGGGGCCAACGTCCTGACTTTC. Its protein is CASSQEGGTGANVLTF.

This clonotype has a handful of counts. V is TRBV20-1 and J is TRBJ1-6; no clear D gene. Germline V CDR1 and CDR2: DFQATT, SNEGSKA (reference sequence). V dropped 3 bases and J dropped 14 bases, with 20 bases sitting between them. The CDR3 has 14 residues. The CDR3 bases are TGCAGTGCTAGGCTCCCGGGCCTCCCTTTTTCCCTCCACTTT. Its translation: CSARLPGLPFSLHF.

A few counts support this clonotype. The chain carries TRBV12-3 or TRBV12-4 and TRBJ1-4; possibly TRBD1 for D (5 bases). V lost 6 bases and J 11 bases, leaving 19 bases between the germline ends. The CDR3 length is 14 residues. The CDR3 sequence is CASSPNIRGDKLFF. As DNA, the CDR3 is TGTGCCAGCAGCCCCAATATAAGGGGCGATAAACTGTTTTTT.

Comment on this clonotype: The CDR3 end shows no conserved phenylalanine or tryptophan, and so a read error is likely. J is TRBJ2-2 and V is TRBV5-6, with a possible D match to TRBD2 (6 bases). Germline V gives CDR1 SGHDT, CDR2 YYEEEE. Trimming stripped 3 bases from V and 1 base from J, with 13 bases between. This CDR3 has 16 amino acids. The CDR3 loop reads CASSSRPAGNTGELFL. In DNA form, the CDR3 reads TGTGCCAGCAGCTCCAGACCAGCGGGGAACACCGGGGAGCTGTTTCTT.

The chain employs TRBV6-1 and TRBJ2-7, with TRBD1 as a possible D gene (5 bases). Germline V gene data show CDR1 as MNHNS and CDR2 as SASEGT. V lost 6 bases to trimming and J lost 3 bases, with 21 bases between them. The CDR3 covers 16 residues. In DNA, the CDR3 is TGTGCCAGCAGCGGATCCAGGGCCCTAAGGGACTACGAGCAGTACTTC. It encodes CASSGSRALRDYEQYF.

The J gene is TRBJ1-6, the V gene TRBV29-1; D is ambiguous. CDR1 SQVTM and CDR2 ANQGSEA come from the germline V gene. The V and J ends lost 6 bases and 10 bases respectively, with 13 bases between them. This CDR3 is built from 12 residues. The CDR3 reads CSVGLAGSPLHF. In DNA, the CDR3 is TGCAGCGTCGGACTAGCGGGCTCACCCCTCCACTTT.

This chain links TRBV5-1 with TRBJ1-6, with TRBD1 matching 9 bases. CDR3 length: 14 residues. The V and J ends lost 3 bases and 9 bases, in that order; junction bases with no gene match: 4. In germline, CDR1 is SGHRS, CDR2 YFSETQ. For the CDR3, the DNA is TGCGCCAGCAGCTGGACAGGGGTGGCTTCACCCCTCCACTTT. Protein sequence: CASSWTGVASPLHF.

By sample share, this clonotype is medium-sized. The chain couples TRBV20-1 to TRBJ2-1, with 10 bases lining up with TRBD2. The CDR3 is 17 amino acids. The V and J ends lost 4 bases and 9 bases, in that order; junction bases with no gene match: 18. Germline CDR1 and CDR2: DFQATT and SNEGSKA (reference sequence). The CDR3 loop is CSAIPWLAGAIPSEQFF. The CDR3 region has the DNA TGCAGTGCTATCCCCTGGCTAGCGGGGGCCATACCCTCTGAGCAGTTCTTC.

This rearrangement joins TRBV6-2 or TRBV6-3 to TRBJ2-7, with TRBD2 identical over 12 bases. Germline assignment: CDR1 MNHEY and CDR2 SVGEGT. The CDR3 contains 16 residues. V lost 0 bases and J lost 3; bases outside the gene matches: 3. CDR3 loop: CASSYSTSGSYYEQYF. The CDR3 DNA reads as TGTGCCAGCAGTTACTCGACTAGCGGGAGCTACTACGAGCAGTACTTC.

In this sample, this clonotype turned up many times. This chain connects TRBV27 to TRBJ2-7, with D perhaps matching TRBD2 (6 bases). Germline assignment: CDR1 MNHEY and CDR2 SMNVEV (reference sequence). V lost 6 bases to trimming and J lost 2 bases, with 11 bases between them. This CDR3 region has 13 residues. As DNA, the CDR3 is TGTGCCAGCAGCCCGGGCGGGGCCTACGAGCAGTACTTC. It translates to CASSPGGAYEQYF.

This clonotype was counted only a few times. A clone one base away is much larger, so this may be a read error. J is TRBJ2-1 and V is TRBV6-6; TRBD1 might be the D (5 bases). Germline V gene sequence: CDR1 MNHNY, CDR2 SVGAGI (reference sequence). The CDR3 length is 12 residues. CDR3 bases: TGTGCCAGCAGTTACTTGGACAATGGGCAGTTCTTC. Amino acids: CASSYLDNGQFF.

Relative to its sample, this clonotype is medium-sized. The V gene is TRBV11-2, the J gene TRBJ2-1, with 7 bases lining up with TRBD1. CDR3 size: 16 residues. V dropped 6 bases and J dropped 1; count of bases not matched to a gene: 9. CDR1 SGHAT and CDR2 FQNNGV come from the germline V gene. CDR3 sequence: CASRPNRGRSYNEQFF. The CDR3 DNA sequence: TGTGCCAGCAGACCGAACAGGGGAAGATCCTACAATGAGCAGTTCTTC.

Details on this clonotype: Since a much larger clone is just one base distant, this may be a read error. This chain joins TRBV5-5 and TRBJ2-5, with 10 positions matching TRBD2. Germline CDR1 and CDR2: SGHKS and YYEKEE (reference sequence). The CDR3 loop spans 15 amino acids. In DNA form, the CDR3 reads TGTGCCGGCAGCGGGGGACTAGCGCTCGAAGAGACCCAGTACTTC. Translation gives CAGSGGLALEETQYF.

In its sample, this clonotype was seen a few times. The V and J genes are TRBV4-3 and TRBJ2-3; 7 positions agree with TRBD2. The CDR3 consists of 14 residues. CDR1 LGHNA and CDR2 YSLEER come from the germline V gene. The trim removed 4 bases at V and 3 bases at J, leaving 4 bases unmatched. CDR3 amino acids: CASSREGPTDTQYF. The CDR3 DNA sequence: TGCGCCAGCAGCCGGGAGGGCCCAACAGATACGCAGTATTTT.

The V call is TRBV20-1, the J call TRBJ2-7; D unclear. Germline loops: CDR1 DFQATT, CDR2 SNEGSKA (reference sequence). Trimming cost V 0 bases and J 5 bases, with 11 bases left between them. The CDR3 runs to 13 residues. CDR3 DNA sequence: TGCAGTGCTAGAGACCCTAATAGGGACGAGCAGTACTTC. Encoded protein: CSARDPNRDEQYF.

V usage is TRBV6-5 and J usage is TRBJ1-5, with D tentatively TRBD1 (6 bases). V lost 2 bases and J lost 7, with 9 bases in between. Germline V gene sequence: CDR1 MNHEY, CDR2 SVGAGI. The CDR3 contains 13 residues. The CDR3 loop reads CASSYDQGQPQHF. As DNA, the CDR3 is TGTGCCAGCAGTTACGACCAGGGGCAGCCCCAGCATTTT.

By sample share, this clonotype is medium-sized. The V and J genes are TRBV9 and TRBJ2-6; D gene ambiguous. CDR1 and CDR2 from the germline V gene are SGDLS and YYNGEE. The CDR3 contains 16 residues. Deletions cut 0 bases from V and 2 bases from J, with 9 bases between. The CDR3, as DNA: TGTGCCAGCAGCGTAGGGGATGGAGCTGGGGCCAACGTCCTGACTTTC. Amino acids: CASSVGDGAGANVLTF. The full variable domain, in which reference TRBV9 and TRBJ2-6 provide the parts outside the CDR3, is DSGVTQTPKHLITATGQRVTLRCSPRSGDLSVYWYQQSLDQGLQFLIQYYNGEERAKGNILERFSAQQFPDLHSELNLSSLELGDSALYFCASSVGDGAGANVLTFGAGSRLTVL.

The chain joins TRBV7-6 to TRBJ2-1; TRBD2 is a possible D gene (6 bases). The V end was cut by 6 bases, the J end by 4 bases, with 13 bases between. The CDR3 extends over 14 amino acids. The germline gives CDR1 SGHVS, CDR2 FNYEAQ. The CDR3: CASRGGAGYNEQFF. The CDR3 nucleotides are TGTGCCAGCAGAGGAGGGGCGGGATACAATGAGCAGTTCTTC.

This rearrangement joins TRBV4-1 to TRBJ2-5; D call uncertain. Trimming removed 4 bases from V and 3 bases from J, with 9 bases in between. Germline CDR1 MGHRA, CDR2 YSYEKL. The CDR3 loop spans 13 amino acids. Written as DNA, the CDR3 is TGCGCCAGCAGCCGAAAGATAGAAGAGACCCAGTACTTC. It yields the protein CASSRKIEETQYF.

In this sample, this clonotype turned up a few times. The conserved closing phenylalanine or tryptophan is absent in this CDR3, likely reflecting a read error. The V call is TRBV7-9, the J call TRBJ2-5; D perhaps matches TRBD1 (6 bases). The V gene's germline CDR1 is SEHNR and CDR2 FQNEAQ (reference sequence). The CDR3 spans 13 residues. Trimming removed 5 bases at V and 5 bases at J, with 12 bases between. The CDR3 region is CASSRQVGETQYL. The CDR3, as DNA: TGTGCCAGCAGCAGACAGGTGGGGGAGACCCAGTACCTC.

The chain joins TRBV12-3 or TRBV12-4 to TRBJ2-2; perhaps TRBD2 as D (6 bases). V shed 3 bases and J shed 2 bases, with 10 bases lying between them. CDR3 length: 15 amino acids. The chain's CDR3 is CASSLGDFNTGELFF. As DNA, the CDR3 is TGTGCCAGCAGTTTGGGGGACTTTAACACCGGGGAGCTGTTTTTT.

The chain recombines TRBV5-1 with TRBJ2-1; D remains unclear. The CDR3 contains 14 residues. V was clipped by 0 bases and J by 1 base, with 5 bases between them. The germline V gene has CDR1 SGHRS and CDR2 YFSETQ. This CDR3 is CASSLGQSYNEQFF. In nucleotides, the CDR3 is TGCGCCAGCAGCTTGGGTCAATCCTACAATGAGCAGTTCTTC.

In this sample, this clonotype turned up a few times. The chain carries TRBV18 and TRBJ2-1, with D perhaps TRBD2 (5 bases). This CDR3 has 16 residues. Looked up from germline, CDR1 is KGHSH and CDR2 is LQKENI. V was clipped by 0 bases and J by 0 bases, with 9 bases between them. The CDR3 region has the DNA TGTGCCAGCTCACCACCGCTGGGGAGCTCCTACAATGAGCAGTTCTTC. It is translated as CASSPPLGSSYNEQFF.

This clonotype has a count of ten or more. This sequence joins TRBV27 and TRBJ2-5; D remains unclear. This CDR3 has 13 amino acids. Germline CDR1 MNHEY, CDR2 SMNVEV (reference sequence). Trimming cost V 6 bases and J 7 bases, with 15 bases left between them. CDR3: CASSSRYPLTQYF. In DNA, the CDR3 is TGTGCCAGCAGCTCCAGGTACCCGTTGACCCAGTACTTC.